Sequencing of this T cell receptor beta chain was carried out in a study of shared clonotypes between healthy human individuals. Study background: Used for every donor were three CD4 naive, three CD4 memory, two CD8 naive and one CD8 memory plate.

CDR1 and CDR2 (germline): SGHRS, YFSETQ. The ends were cut back, 5 bases at V and 8 bases at J, with 10 bases in the middle. The CDR3 length is 11 residues. Each replicate PCR on the sorted subsets used approximately 180 ng DNA (around 30,000 T cell genomes). The protocol was immunoSEQ multiplex PCR, while the TCRdb copy is restricted to in-frame clones and leaves out a portion. The table records 2.5 million or so clones, just over 90% of them present only once. Donors were healthy HIV-negative adults without recent acute infections or vaccinations. This chain links TRBV5-1 with TRBJ1-2; the D is unclear. This sequence originates from a man between 18 and 29 years old in good health. Sequenced material: naive CD4+ T cells sorted from blood. Documented subset: CD45RA+ positively selected. The CDR3 DNA is TGCGCCAGCAGAGGCGCGCAGGGCTACACCTTC. Protein product: CASRGAQGYTF.